This T cell receptor (beta chain) stems from a study of T cell repertoires in cytomegalovirus infection. Turning to the study itself: CMV infection plus the matching HLA type was flagged by public TCR beta signatures.

TCRdb re-derived calls from the reads in MiXCR, one entry per CDR3 protein. The table lists about 680,000 distinct CDR3 sequences, about 24% of them singletons. Study-wide results and limits: Pooled public TCR beta family frequency picked out CMV carriers with the relevant HLA. HLA-C-restricted CMV clonotypes gave the most frequent clonotype in two of eight donors.

In this sample, this clonotype turned up a few times. The antigen is undetermined. Germline-derived CDR1 and CDR2 are SGHDN and FVKESK. This CDR3 is built from 17 residues. V gave up 5 bases and J gave up 2 bases; unmatched junction bases: 11. The genes are TRBV14 and TRBJ2-3; 9 nucleotides match TRBD1. Sequenced sample: CD8+ T cells from PBMCs. This clonotype originated in a human donor in good health (CMV status not recorded). Some clones in this sample may be carry-over from other donors' samples. The CDR3 sequence is CASSDPQGASLTDTQYF. The CDR3 nucleotides are TGTGCCAGCAGCGACCCACAGGGGGCAAGCCTCACAGATACGCAGTATTTT.